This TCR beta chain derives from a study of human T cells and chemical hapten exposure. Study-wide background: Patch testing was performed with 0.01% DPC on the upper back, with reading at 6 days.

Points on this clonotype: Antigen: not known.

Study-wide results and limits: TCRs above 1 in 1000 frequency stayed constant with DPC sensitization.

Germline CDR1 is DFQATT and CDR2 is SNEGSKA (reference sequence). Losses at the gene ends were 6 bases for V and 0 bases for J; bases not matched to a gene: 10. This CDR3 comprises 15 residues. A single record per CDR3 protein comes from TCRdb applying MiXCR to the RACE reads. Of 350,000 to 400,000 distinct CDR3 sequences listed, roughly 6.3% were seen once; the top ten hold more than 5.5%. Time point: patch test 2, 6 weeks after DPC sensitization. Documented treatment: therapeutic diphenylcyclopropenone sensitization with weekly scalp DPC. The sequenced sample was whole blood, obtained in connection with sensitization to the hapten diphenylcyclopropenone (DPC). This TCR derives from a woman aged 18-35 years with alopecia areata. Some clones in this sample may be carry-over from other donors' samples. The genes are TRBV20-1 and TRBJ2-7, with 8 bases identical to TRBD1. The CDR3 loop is CSAPDMGQDSYEQYF. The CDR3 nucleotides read TGCAGTGCCCCAGATATGGGACAGGACTCCTACGAGCAGTACTTC.